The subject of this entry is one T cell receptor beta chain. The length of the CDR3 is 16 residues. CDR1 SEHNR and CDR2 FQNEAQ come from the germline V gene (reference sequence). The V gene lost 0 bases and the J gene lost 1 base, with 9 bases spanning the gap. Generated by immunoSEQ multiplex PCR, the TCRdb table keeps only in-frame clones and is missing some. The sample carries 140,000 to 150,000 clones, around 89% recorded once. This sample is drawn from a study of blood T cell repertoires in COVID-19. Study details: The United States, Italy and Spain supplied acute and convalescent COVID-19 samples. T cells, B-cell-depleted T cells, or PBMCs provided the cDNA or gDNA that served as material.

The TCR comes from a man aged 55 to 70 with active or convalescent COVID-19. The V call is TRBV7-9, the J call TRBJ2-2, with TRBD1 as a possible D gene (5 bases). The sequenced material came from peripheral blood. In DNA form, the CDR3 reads TGTGCCAGCAGCTTAGCAGGGGCAGGGAACACCGGGGAGCTGTTTTTT. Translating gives CASSLAGAGNTGELFF.